This TCR beta chain was obtained from a study of technical replicates of blood from several donors. The repertoire was sequenced with immunoSEQ multiplex PCR; TCRdb's copy has only in-frame clones and lacks some. The sample yields roughly 71,000 clones, 94% seen once. CDR1 and CDR2 (germline): GTSNPN, SVGIG (reference sequence). The CDR3 is made up of 10 amino acids. The V end lost 1 base, the J end lost 5 bases, and 2 bases lay between the germline ends. The sample consisted of T cells isolated from PBMCs. The chain is built from TRBV30 and TRBJ2-5; D is unclear. This TCR was recovered from a human donor in good health. CDR3 coding DNA: TGTGCCTGGAGTGCGGAGACCCAGTACTTC. Protein: CAWSAETQYF.